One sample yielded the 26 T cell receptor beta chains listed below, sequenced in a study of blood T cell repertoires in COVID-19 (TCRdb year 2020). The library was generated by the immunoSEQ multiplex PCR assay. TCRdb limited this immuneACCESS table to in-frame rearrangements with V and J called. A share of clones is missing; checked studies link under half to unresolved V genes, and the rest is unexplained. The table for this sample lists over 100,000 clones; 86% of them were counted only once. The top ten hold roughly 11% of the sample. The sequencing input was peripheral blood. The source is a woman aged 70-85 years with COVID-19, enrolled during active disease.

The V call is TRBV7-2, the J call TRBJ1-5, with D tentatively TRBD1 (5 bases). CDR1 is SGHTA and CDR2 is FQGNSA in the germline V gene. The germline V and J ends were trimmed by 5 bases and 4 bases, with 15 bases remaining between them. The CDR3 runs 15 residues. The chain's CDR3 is CASSRTGSPNQPQHF. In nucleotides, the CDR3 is TGTGCCAGCAGCCGTACAGGTTCTCCTAATCAGCCCCAGCATTTT.

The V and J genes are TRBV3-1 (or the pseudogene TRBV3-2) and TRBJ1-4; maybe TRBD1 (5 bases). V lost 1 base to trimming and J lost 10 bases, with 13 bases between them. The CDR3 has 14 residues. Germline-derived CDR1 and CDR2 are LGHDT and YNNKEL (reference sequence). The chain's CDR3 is CASSQVGGVGKLFF. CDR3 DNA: TGTGCCAGCAGCCAAGTGGGGGGGGTCGGAAAACTGTTTTTT.

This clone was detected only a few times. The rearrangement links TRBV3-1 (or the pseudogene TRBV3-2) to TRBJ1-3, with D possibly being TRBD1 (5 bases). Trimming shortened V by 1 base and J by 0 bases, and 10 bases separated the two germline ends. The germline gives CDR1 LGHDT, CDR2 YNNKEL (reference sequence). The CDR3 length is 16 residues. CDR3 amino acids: CASSQGGLFSGNTIYF. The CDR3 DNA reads TGTGCCAGCAGCCAAGGGGGACTGTTCTCTGGAAACACCATATATTTT.

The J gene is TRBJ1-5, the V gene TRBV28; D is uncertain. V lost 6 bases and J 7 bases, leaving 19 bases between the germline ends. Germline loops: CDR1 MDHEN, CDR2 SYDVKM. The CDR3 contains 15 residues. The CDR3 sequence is CASRPLGRVNQPQHF. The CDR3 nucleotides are TGTGCCAGCAGGCCCCTCGGGAGAGTTAACCAGCCCCAGCATTTT.

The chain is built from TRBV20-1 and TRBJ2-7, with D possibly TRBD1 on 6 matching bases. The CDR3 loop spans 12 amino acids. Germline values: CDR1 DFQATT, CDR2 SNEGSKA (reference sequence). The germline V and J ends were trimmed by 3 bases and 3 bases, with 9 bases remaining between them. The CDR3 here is CSASGDIYEQYF. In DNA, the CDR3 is TGCAGTGCTAGTGGGGACATCTACGAGCAGTACTTC.

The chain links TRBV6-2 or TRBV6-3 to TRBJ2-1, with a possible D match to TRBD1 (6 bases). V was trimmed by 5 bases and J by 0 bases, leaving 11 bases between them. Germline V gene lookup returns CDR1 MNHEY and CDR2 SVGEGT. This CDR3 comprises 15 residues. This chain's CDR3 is CASSDTGSSYNEQFF. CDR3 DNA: TGTGCCAGCAGTGATACAGGGTCCTCCTACAATGAGCAGTTCTTC.

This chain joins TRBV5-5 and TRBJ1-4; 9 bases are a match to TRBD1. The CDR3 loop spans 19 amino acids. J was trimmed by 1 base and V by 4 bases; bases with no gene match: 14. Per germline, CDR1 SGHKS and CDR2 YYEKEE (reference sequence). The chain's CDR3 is CASSLTGQGVGRTNEKLFF. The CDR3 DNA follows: TGTGCCAGCAGCCTGACGGGACAGGGTGTCGGTCGAACTAATGAAAAACTGTTTTTT.

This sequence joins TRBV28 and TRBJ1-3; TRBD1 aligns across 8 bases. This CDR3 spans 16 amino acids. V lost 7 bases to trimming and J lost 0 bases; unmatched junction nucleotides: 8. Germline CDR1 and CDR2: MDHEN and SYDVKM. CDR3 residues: CASTAQGGSSGNTIYF. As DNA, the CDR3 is TGTGCCAGCACCGCACAGGGGGGCAGCTCTGGAAACACCATATATTTT.

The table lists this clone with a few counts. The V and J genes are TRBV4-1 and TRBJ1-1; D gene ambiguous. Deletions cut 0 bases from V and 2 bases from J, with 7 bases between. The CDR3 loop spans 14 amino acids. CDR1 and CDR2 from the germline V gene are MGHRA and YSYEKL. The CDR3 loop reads CASSQEVQNTEAFF. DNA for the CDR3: TGCGCCAGCAGCCAAGAGGTACAAAACACTGAAGCTTTCTTT.

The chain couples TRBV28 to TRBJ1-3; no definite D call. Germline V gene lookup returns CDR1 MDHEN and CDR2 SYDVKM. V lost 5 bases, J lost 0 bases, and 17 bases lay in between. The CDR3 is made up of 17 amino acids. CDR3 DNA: TGTGCCAGCAGTCCCCCGGCAGGCCTAAGCTCTGGAAACACCATATATTTT. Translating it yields CASSPPAGLSSGNTIYF.

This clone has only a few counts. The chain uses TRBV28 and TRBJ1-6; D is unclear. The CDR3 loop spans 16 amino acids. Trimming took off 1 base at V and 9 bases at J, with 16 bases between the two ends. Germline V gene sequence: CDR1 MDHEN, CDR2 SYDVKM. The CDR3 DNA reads TGTGCCAGCAGTTTATTCTGGAGAATTAGTCCTTCACCCCTCCACTTT. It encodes CASSLFWRISPSPLHF. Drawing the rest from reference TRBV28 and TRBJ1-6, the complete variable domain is DVKVTQSSRYLVKRTGEKVFLECVQDMDHENMFWYRQDPGLGLRLIYFSYDVKMKEKGDIPEGYSVSREKKERFSLILESASTNQTSMYLCASSLFWRISPSPLHFGNGTRLTVT.

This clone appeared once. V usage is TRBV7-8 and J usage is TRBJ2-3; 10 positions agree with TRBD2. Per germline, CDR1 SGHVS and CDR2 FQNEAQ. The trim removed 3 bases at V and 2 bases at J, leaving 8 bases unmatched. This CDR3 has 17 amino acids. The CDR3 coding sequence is TGTGCCAGCAGCTTGGCTAGCGGGGGACGTAACACAGATACGCAGTATTTT. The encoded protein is CASSLASGGRNTDTQYF.

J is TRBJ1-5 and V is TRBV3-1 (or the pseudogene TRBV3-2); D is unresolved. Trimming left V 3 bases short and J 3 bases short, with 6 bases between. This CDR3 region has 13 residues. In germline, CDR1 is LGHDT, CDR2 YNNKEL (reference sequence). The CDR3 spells CASSQFLNQPQHF. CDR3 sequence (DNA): TGTGCCAGCAGCCAGTTTCTCAATCAGCCCCAGCATTTT.

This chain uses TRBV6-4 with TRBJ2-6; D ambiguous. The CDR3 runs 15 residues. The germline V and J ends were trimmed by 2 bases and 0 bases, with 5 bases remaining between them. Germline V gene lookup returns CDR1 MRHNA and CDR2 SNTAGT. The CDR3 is CASSDPSSGANVLTF. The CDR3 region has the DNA TGTGCCAGCAGTGACCCCAGCTCTGGGGCCAACGTCCTGACTTTC.

Written as DNA, the CDR3 is TGTGCCATCAGTGATGAGGGCAAGCAGTACTTC. The encoded protein is CAISDEGKQYF. V gene TRBV10-3 combines with J gene TRBJ2-7; D may be TRBD2 (5 bases). The CDR3 runs 11 residues. Between the trimmed V and J ends, which lost 3 bases and 8 bases, there was a span of 8 bases. The germline V gene encodes CDR1 ENHRY and CDR2 SYGVKD.

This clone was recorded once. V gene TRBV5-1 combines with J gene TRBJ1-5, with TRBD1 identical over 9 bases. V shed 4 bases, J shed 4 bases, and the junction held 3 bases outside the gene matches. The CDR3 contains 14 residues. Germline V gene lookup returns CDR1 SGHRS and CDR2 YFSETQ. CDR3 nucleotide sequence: TGCGCCAGCAGCCCCGGGACAGGGAATCAGCCCCAGCATTTT. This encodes CASSPGTGNQPQHF. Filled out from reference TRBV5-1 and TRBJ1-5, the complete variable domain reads KAGVTQTPRYLIKTRGQQVTLSCSPISGHRSVSWYQQTPGQGLQFLFEYFSETQRNKGNFPGRFSGRQFSNSRSEMNVSTLELGDSALYLCASSPGTGNQPQHFGDGTRLSIL.

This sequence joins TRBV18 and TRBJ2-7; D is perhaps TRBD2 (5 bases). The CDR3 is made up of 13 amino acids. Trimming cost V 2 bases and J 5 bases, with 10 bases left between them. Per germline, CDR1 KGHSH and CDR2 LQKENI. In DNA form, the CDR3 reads TGTGCCAGCTCACCATCGGGGTTCCACGAGCAGTACTTC. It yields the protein CASSPSGFHEQYF.

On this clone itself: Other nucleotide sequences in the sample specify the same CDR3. The CDR3 reads CASSHSSSGLWGELFF. The CDR3 DNA reads TGTGCCAGCAGCCACTCGTCTAGCGGGCTCTGGGGGGAGCTGTTTTTT. The rearrangement uses TRBV3-1 (or the pseudogene TRBV3-2) and TRBJ2-2; TRBD2 aligns across 8 bases. The V gene's germline CDR1 is LGHDT and CDR2 YNNKEL (reference sequence). The V segment lost 3 bases and the J segment 8 bases; nucleotides outside the gene matches: 11. CDR3 length: 16 residues.

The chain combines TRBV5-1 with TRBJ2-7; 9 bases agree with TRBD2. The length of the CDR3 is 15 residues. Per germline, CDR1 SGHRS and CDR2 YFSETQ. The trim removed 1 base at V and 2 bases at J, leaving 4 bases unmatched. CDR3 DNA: TGCGCCAGCAGCTTGCAGCGGGGGGCAACCTACGAGCAGTACTTC. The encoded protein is CASSLQRGATYEQYF. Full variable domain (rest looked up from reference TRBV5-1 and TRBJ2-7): KAGVTQTPRYLIKTRGQQVTLSCSPISGHRSVSWYQQTPGQGLQFLFEYFSETQRNKGNFPGRFSGRQFSNSRSEMNVSTLELGDSALYLCASSLQRGATYEQYFGPGTRLTVT.

CDR3 bases: TGTGCCAGCAGCGTAGGACACAGGGTGGACCAGCCCCAGCATTTT. Protein: CASSVGHRVDQPQHF. V usage is TRBV9 and J usage is TRBJ1-5; a weak D match, TRBD1 (6 bases). The CDR3 consists of 15 residues. Trimming cost V 0 bases and J 7 bases, with 14 bases left between them. The germline CDR1 and CDR2 sequences are SGDLS and YYNGEE.

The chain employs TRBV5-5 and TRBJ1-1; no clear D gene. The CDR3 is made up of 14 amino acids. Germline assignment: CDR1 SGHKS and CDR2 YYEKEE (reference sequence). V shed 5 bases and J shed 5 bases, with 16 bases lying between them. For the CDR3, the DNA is TGTGCCAGCAGGCGATTCAATTCGGGGACTGAAGCTTTCTTT. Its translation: CASRRFNSGTEAFF.

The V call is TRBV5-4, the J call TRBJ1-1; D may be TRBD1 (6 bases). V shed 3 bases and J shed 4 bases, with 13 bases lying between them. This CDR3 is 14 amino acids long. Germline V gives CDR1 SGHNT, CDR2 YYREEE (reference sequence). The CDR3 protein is CASSSKQGGTEAFF. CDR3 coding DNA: TGTGCCAGCAGCTCGAAACAGGGTGGCACTGAAGCTTTCTTT.

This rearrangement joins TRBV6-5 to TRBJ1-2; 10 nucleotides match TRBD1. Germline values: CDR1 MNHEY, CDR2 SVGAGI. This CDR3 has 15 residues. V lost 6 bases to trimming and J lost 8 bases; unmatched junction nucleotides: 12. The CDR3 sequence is CASRGTGAGSRGYTF. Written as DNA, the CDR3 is TGTGCCAGCAGGGGGACAGGGGCGGGTTCTCGAGGCTACACCTTC.

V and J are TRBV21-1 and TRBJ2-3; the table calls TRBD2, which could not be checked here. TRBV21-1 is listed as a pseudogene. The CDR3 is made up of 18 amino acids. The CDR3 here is CASIEEKLAGVPTDTQYF. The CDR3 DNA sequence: TGTGCCAGCATCGAAGAGAAACTGGCGGGGGTCCCCACAGATACGCAGTATTTT.

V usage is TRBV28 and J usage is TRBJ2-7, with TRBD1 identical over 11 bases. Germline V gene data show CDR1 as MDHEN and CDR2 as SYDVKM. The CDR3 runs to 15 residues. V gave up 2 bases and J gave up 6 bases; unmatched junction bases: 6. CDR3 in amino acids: CASSLTGTGGTEQYF. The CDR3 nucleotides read TGTGCCAGCAGTTTAACCGGGACAGGGGGAACCGAGCAGTACTTC.

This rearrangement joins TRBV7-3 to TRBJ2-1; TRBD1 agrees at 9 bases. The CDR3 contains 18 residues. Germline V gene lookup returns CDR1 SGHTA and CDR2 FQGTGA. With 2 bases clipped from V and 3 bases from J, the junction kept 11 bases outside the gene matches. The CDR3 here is CASSLAVGQGRIYNEQFF. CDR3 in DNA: TGTGCCAGCAGCTTAGCGGTAGGACAGGGGAGGATCTACAATGAGCAGTTCTTC. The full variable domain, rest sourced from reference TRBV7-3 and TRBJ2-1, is GAGVSQTPSNKVTEKGKYVELRCDPISGHTALYWYRQSLGQGPEFLIYFQGTGAADDSGLPNDRFFAVRPEGSVSTLKIQRTERGDSAVYLCASSLAVGQGRIYNEQFFGPGTRLTVL.